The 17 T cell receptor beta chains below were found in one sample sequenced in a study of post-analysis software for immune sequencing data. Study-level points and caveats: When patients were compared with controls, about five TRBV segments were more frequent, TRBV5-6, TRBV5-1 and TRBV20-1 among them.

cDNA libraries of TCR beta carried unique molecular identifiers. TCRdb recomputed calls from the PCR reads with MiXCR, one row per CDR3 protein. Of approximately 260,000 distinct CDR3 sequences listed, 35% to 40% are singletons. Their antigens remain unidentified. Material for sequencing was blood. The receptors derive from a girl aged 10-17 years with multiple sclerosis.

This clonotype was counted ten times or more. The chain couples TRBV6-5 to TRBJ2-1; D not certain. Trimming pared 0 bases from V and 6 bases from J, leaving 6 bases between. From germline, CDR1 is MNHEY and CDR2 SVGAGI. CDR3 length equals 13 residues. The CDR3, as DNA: TGTGCCAGCAGTTACTCGTACTCCAATGAGCAGTTCTTC. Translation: CASSYSYSNEQFF.

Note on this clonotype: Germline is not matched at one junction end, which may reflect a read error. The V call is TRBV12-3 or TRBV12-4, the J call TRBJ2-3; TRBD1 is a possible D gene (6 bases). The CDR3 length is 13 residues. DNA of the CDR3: TGTGCCAGCAGTCAAACGAGGACAGATGTGCAGTATTTC. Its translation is CASSQTRTDVQYF.

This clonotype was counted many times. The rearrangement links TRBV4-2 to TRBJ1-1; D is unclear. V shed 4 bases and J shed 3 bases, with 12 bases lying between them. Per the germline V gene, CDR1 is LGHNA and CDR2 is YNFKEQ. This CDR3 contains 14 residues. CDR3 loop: CASSPIARDTEAFF. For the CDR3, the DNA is TGTGCCAGCAGCCCAATAGCCCGAGACACTGAAGCTTTCTTT.

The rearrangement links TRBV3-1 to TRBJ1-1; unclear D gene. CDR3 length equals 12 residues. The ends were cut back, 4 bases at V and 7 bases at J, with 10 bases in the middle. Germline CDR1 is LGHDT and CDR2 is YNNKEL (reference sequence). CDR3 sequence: CASSPIRGEAFF. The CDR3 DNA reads TGTGCCAGCAGCCCAATTCGTGGTGAAGCTTTCTTT.

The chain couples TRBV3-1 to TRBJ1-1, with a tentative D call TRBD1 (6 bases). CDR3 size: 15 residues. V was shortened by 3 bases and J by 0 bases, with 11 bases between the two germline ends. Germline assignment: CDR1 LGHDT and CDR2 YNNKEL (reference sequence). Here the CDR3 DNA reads TGTGCCAGCAGCCAGATCAGGGGTCTGAACACTGAAGCTTTCTTT. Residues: CASSQIRGLNTEAFF.

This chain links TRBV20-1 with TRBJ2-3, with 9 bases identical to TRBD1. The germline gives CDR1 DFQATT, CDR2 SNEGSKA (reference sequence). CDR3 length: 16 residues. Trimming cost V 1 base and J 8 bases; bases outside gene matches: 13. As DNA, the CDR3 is TGCAGTGCTAGAGCCCAAACAGGGGGCGCCCCGGGTACGCAGTATTTT. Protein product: CSARAQTGGAPGTQYF.

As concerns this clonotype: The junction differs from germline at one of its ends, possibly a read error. Here the CDR3 reads CSARDLRGTGGGYIF. The DNA for the CDR3 is TGCAGTGCTAGAGATCTACGCGGTACTGGTGGCGGCTACATCTTC. The gene calls are TRBV20-1 and TRBJ1-2; D not resolved. The CDR3 extends over 15 amino acids. Germline lookup yields CDR1 DFQATT and CDR2 SNEGSKA (reference sequence).

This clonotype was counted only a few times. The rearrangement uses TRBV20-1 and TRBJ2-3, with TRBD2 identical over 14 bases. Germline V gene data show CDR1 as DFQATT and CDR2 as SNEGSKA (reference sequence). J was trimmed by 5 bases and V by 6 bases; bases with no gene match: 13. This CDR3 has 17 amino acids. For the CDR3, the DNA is TGCAGTGCCCCCCAAATGACTAGCGGGGGGGGAATAGATACGCAGTATTTT. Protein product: CSAPQMTSGGGIDTQYF.

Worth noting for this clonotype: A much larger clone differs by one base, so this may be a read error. CDR3 nucleotide sequence: TGTGCCAGCAGTGTTCTCGGGACAGGGAGCGATGAGCAGTACTTC. Translation gives CASSVLGTGSDEQYF. The rearrangement links TRBV2 to TRBJ2-5, with 9 bases fitting TRBD1. Germline loops: CDR1 SNHLY, CDR2 FYNNEI. The CDR3 contains 15 residues. Trimming took 4 bases from V and 11 from J; bases not matched to a gene: 14.

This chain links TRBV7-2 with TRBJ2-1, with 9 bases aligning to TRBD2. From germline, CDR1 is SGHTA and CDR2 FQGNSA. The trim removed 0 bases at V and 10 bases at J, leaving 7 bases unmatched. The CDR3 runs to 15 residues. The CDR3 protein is CASSLAGTSRSEQFF. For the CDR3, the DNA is TGTGCCAGCAGCTTAGCTGGGACTAGCCGTTCGGAGCAGTTCTTC.

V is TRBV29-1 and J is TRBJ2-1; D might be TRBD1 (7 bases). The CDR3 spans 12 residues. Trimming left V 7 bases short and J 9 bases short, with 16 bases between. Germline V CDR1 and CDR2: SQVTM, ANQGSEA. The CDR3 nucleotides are TGCAGCGCGGGACTCCCAGGGGGTGAGCAGTTCTTC. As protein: CSAGLPGGEQFF.

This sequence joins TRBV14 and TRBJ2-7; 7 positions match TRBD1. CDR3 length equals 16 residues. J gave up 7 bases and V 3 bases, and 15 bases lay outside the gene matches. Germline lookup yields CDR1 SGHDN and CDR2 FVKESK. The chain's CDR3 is CASSQYTGETYNEQYF. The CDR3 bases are TGTGCCAGCAGCCAGTACACAGGGGAGACCTACAATGAGCAGTACTTC.

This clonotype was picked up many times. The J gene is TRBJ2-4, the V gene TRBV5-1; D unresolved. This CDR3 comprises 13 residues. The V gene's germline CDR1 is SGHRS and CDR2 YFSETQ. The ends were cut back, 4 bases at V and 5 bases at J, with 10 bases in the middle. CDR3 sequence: CASSLQGENIQYF. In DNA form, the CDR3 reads TGCGCCAGCAGCCTTCAAGGCGAAAACATTCAGTACTTC.

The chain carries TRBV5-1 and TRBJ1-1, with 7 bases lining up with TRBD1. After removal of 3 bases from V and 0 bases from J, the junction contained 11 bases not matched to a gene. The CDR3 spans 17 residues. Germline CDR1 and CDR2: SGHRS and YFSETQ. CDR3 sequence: CASSSPREGGMNTEAFF. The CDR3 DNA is TGCGCCAGCAGCTCCCCTCGCGAAGGGGGCATGAACACTGAAGCTTTCTTT. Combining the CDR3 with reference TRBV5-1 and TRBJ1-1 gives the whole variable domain KAGVTQTPRYLIKTRGQQVTLSCSPISGHRSVSWYQQTPGQGLQFLFEYFSETQRNKGNFPGRFSGRQFSNSRSEMNVSTLELGDSALYLCASSSPREGGMNTEAFFGQGTRLTVV.

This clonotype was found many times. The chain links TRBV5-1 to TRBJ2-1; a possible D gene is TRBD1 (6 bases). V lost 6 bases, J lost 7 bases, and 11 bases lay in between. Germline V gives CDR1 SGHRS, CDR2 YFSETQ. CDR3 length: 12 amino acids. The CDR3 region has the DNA TGCGCCAGCACCTCACAGGGTAATGAGCAGTTCTTC. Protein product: CASTSQGNEQFF. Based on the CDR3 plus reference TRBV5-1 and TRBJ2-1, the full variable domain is KAGVTQTPRYLIKTRGQQVTLSCSPISGHRSVSWYQQTPGQGLQFLFEYFSETQRNKGNFPGRFSGRQFSNSRSEMNVSTLELGDSALYLCASTSQGNEQFFGPGTRLTVL.

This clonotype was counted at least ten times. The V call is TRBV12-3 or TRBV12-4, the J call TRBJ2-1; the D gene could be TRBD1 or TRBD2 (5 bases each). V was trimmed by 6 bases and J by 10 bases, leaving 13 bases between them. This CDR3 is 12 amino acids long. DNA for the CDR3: TGTGCCAGCAGGAGAGGGGAGAGGGAGCAGTTCTTC. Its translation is CASRRGEREQFF.

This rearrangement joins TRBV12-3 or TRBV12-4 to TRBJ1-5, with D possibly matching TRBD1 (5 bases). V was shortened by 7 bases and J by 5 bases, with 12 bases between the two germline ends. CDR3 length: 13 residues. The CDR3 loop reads CASTQGIDQPQHF. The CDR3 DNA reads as TGTGCCAGCACGCAGGGCATTGATCAGCCCCAGCATTTT.